Listed below are T cell receptor beta chains from one sample, sequenced in a study of cytomegalovirus exposure and HLA in healthy donors. Profiled with immunoSEQ multiplex PCR; TCRdb holds only in-frame clones, not every one. The sample includes 100,000 to 150,000 clones, less than 90% of them seen just once. Material for sequencing was PBMCs. These TCRs come from a man aged 35-49 years in good health and CMV-seronegative. The CDR3 runs from the conserved cysteine through the conserved F or W. Each record gives: D gene, J gene, V gene, clone size, CDR3 protein, CDR3 DNA. The D gene is left open where the match is weak. Size is stated for part of the rows, as once, few or many counts, or as a class when the clone is expanded.

. TRBJ2-2 TRBV2 . CASSPPRSSGNTGELFF TGTGCCAGCTCCCCCCCCCGTAGTAGCGGGAACACCGGGGAGCTGTTTTTT
TRBD2 TRBJ2-2 TRBV29-1 once CSVVLAGGGELFF TGCAGCGTTGTATTAGCGGGGGGCGGGGAGCTGTTTTTT
. TRBJ2-7 TRBV11-2 . CASSNGGPYEQYF TGTGCCAGCAGCAATGGGGGCCCCTACGAGCAGTACTTC
. TRBJ2-1 TRBV29-1 . CSVEKGRSYNEQFF TGCAGCGTTGAAAAGGGGCGGTCCTACAATGAGCAGTTCTTC
TRBD1 TRBJ2-7 TRBV6-6 . CASTLDRERSEQYF TGTGCCAGCACCTTGGACAGGGAACGCTCCGAGCAGTACTTC
. TRBJ2-1 TRBV5-1 . CASSLNTGSDSNEQFF TGCGCCAGCAGCTTGAATACAGGGTCAGATTCGAATGAGCAGTTCTTC
. TRBJ1-1 TRBV5-8 . CASSLGRTTEAFF TGTGCCAGCAGCTTGGGTAGAACCACTGAAGCTTTCTTT
TRBD1 TRBJ2-1 TRBV27 . CATGQGSYNEQFF TGTGCCACGGGACAGGGCTCCTACAATGAGCAGTTCTTC
TRBD2 TRBJ2-3 TRBV7-3 once CASSTGLAWTDTQYF TGTGCCAGCAGCACCGGACTAGCGTGGACAGATACGCAGTATTTT
TRBD1 TRBJ2-5 TRBV11-3 . CASSLRDSKETQYF TGTGCCAGCAGCCTCCGGGACAGCAAAGAGACCCAGTACTTC
TRBD1 TRBJ1-5 TRBV7-2 . CASSINRGENQPQHF TGTGCCAGCAGCATCAACAGGGGAGAGAATCAGCCCCAGCATTTT
. TRBJ2-1 TRBV5-4 . CASSDRSYNEQFF TGTGCCAGCAGCGATCGGTCCTACAATGAGCAGTTCTTC
TRBD1 TRBJ2-7 TRBV27 . CASSLGQLNEQYF TGTGCCAGCAGTCTGGGACAGCTCAACGAGCAGTACTTC
. TRBJ2-2 TRBV10-2 . CAGKDRSNTGELFF TGCGCCGGGAAAGACAGGAGCAACACCGGGGAGCTGTTTTTT
TRBD2 TRBJ2-5 TRBV6-1 . CASSVGRGEQETQYF TGTGCCAGCAGTGTGGGTCGGGGGGAACAAGAGACCCAGTACTTC
TRBD1 TRBJ1-2 TRBV11-2 . CASSLWETGLGNYGYTF TGTGCCAGCAGCTTATGGGAGACAGGGTTGGGTAACTATGGCTACACCTTC
TRBD1 TRBJ1-6 TRBV9 . CASSETGYGTTPLHF TGTGCCAGCAGCGAGACAGGGTATGGAACTACACCCCTCCACTTT
. TRBJ2-3 TRBV2 . CASAGGRMVADTQYF TGTGCCAGCGCTGGGGGCCGGATGGTTGCAGATACGCAGTATTTT
. TRBJ2-7 TRBV7-9 few CSSSPRSRWEQYF TGTTCCAGCAGCCCCCGGTCGAGATGGGAGCAGTACTTC
TRBD2 TRBJ2-1 TRBV5-6 . CASSALAGGSYNEQFF TGTGCCAGCAGCGCCCTAGCGGGGGGTTCATACAATGAGCAGTTCTTC
. TRBJ2-1 TRBV7-6 . CASSLAPDYTSSYNEQFF TGTGCCAGCAGCTTAGCCCCGGACTACACTAGCTCCTACAATGAGCAGTTCTTC
. TRBJ2-7 TRBV5-4 few CASSCTRGFQAPSYEQYF TGTGCCAGCAGCTGCACGAGAGGCTTCCAAGCACCGTCCTACGAGCAGTACTTC
. TRBJ1-6 TRBV7-2 . CASRSGRNSPLHF TGTGCTAGCAGGTCAGGGCGGAATTCACCCCTCCACTTT
. TRBJ1-2 TRBV27 . CASTPRAGEHYGYTF TGTGCCAGCACCCCCAGGGCAGGCGAACACTATGGCTACACCTTC
. TRBJ1-1 TRBV6-6 few CASSQFGGLQAFF TGTGCCAGCAGTCAATTCGGGGGGTTACAAGCTTTCTTT
. TRBJ1-3 TRBV29-1 . CSVEGQFGNTIYF TGCAGCGTTGAAGGACAGTTCGGAAACACCATATATTTT
. TRBJ2-7 TRBV7-8 once CASSLAGGYEQYF TGTGCCAGCAGCTTAGCGGGGGGATACGAGCAGTACTTC
. TRBJ1-6 TRBV13 . CASSPSGGTLHF TGTGCCAGCAGCCCCTCGGGAGGGACCCTCCACTTT
. TRBJ2-1 TRBV9 . CASSVGFKTAYNEQFF TGTGCCAGCAGCGTAGGATTTAAGACAGCTTACAATGAGCAGTTCTTC
TRBD1 TRBJ2-3 TRBV7-9 . CSSSSQGPLGTDTQYF TGTTCCAGCAGCTCACAGGGGCCCTTGGGCACAGATACGCAGTATTTT
TRBD1 TRBJ2-7 TRBV7-3 . CASSIKLTGGGEQYF TGTGCCAGCAGCATTAAGCTAACAGGGGGCGGCGAGCAGTACTTC
. TRBJ2-3 TRBV25-1 few CASSESLATDTQYF TGTGCCAGCAGTGAATCTTTAGCCACAGATACGCAGTATTTT
TRBD1 TRBJ2-3 TRBV7-9 . CASSGTGVTDTQYF TGTGCCAGCAGCGGTACAGGGGTCACAGATACGCAGTATTTT
TRBD2 TRBJ2-7 TRBV27 . CASGQLADYEQYF TGTGCCAGCGGCCAACTAGCGGACTACGAGCAGTACTTC
. TRBJ2-3 TRBV6-6 . CASSYGGAGETDTQYF TGTGCCAGCAGTTACGGAGGGGCAGGAGAGACAGATACGCAGTATTTT
TRBD2 TRBJ2-5 TRBV5-6 few CASSIRTSVGETQYF TGTGCCAGCAGCATCAGGACTAGCGTGGGGGAGACCCAGTACTTC
TRBD1 TRBJ1-2 TRBV19 . CASTLTGGSGYTF TGTGCCAGTACCTTGACAGGGGGCAGTGGCTACACCTTC
. TRBJ2-6 TRBV5-1 once CASSYYTGANVLTF TGCGCCAGCAGCTACTACACTGGGGCCAACGTCCTGACTTTC
TRBD2 TRBJ2-1 TRBV11-2 . CASSGKGLAADYNEQFF TGTGCCAGCAGCGGAAAAGGACTAGCGGCTGACTACAATGAGCAGTTCTTC
TRBD1 TRBJ1-5 TRBV28 . CASMGPQGLRQPQHF TGTGCCAGCATGGGGCCACAGGGGCTGAGGCAGCCCCAGCATTTT
TRBD1 TRBJ2-7 TRBV2 . CASSEMAGGAGQYF TGTGCCAGCAGCGAAATGGCAGGGGGCGCAGGACAGTACTTC
TRBD1 TRBJ2-7 TRBV4-1 . CASSQGTGNYEQYF TGCGCCAGCAGCCAGGGGACAGGGAACTACGAGCAGTACTTC
. TRBJ1-5 TRBV28 . CASSVYRTYNQPQHF TGTGCCAGCAGTGTTTACAGAACGTACAATCAGCCCCAGCATTTT
TRBD1 TRBJ2-7 TRBV29-1 . CSVEERDRDFEQYF TGCAGCGTTGAAGAAAGGGACAGGGACTTCGAGCAGTACTTC
. TRBJ2-7 TRBV5-1 . CASSLGGTYEQYF TGCGCCAGCAGCTTGGGAGGGACCTACGAGCAGTACTTC
. TRBJ1-1 TRBV7-3 . CASSLTSGGNTEAFF TGTGCCAGCAGCCTTACATCGGGGGGCAACACTGAAGCTTTCTTT
. TRBJ2-7 TRBV7-9 . CASSLIRSYYEQYF TGTGCCAGCAGCTTAATCAGGTCCTACTACGAGCAGTACTTC
. TRBJ2-7 TRBV6-6 . CASSPSYEQYF TGTGCCAGCAGTCCTTCCTACGAGCAGTACTTC
TRBD2 TRBJ2-5 TRBV5-1 once CASSLATSGLLRETQYF TGCGCCAGCAGCTTGGCTACTAGCGGTTTGCTTAGAGAGACCCAGTACTTC
TRBD2 TRBJ2-2 TRBV25-1 . CASSDPTSRRTGELFF TGTGCCAGCAGTGACCCGACTAGCCGGCGCACCGGGGAGCTGTTTTTT
. TRBJ2-3 TRBV10-3 . CAIRISTGITDTQYF TGTGCCATCAGGATTTCGACAGGAATCACAGATACGCAGTATTTT
. TRBJ2-1 TRBV7-8 . CASSFSDEQFF TGTGCCAGCAGCTTTAGTGATGAGCAGTTCTTC
. TRBJ2-7 TRBV2 once CAGRTEAYEQYF TGTGCCGGAAGGACAGAAGCCTACGAGCAGTACTTC
TRBD2 TRBJ2-3 TRBV4-1 . CASSQDRALAGGRDTQYF TGCGCCAGCAGCCAAGATCGGGCACTAGCGGGGGGGCGTGATACGCAGTATTTT
TRBD1 TRBJ2-3 TRBV4-3 . CASSQDRGQTDTQYF TGCGCCAGCAGCCAGGACAGGGGGCAGACAGATACGCAGTATTTT
. TRBJ2-3 TRBV4-3 . CASSQDRLRSLTDTQYF TGCGCCAGCAGCCAAGATCGTTTACGCTCCCTAACAGATACGCAGTATTTT
. TRBJ2-7 TRBV5-6 once CASSSEVKSSTHEQYF TGTGCCAGCAGCTCCGAGGTAAAATCCTCAACCCACGAGCAGTACTTC
. TRBJ2-1 TRBV14 . CASNQVTYNEQFF TGTGCCAGCAACCAAGTTACTTACAATGAGCAGTTCTTC
TRBD2 TRBJ2-5 TRBV7-9 . CASSLASGSLETQYF TGTGCCAGCAGCTTAGCTAGCGGGAGTTTGGAGACCCAGTACTTC